This T cell receptor (beta chain) was captured in a study of response to subunit inactivated influenza vaccine. TCRdb used MiXCR to reprocess the RT-PCR reads, holding one entry per CDR3 protein. The data hold a few hundred thousand distinct CDR3 sequences, with 13% to 15% observed a single time. This TCR derives from a man aged 45-65 years who received an inactivated influenza vaccine. Source: PBMCs from blood, taken 11 to 12 days after vaccination.

The CDR3 bases are TGTGCCAGCAGTCGGACGAATTCACCCCTCCACTTT. The encoded protein is CASSRTNSPLHF. V usage is TRBV27 and J usage is TRBJ1-6; D is unresolved. CDR3 size: 12 residues. V dropped 5 bases and J dropped 7 bases, with 6 bases sitting between them. Germline CDR1 is MNHEY and CDR2 is SMNVEV (reference sequence).